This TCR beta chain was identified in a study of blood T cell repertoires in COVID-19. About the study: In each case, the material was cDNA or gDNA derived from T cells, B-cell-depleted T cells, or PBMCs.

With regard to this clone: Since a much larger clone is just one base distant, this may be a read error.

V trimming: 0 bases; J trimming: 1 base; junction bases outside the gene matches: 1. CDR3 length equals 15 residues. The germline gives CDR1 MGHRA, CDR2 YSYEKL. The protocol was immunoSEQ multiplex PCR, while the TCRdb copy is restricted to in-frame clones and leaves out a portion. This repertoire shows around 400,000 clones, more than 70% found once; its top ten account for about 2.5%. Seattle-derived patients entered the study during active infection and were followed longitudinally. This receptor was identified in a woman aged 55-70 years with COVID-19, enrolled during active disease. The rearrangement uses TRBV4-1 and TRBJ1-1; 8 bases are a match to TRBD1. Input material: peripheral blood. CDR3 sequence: CASSQEGTGNTEAFF. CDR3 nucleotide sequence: TGCGCCAGCAGCCAAGAGGGGACAGGGAACACTGAAGCTTTCTTT.